This is a list of T cell receptor beta chains from one sample in a study of shared clonotypes between healthy human individuals. The data were produced by immunoSEQ multiplex PCR, yet TCRdb's version contains in-frame clones alone and is incomplete. This sample has about 1,900,000 clones, with about 95% found just once. Sequencing used naive CD8+ T cells sorted from blood. The receptor set was obtained from a man aged 18 to 30 in good health. CDR3s include the opening cysteine and the closing phenylalanine or tryptophan. The order of the fields is D gene, clone size, V gene, J gene, CDR3 DNA, CDR3 protein. A D gene is named only where the DNA matches it firmly. Clone sizes are given selectively: once, few, many, or a class where the clone is expanded.

TRBD1	.	TRBV4-3	TRBJ2-5	TGCGCCAGCAGCCCACGGACAGGGGAGCAAGAGACCCAGTACTTC	CASSPRTGEQETQYF
.	.	TRBV13	TRBJ2-2	TGTGCCAGCAGCTTAGATGGGACCGGGGAGCTGTTTTTT	CASSLDGTGELFF
.	.	TRBV27	TRBJ1-5	TGTGCCAGCAGTCTAGCTGGCAATCAGCCCCAGCATTTT	CASSLAGNQPQHF
.	.	TRBV15	TRBJ1-1	TGTGCCACCAGCCATTTGGGTAACACTGAAGCTTTCTTT	CATSHLGNTEAFF
.	.	TRBV6-6	TRBJ1-1	TGTGCCAGCAGTGCACCGGACAGTTTTAACACTGAAGCTTTCTTT	CASSAPDSFNTEAFF
.	.	TRBV27	TRBJ2-3	TGTGCCAGCAGTTTAGTAGGCGTTGGGGGGCCTTCGACAGATACGCAGTATTTT	CASSLVGVGGPSTDTQYF
.	.	TRBV9	TRBJ2-7	TGTGCCAGCAGCCCAAAACAGGGAGAGGACTACGAGCAGTACTTC	CASSPKQGEDYEQYF
.	.	TRBV4-3	TRBJ2-7	TGCGCCAGCAGCCAAGATCCAGGGGGGAACTCCTACGAGCAGTACTTC	CASSQDPGGNSYEQYF
.	once	TRBV25-1	TRBJ2-5	TGTGCCAGCAGTGAACCCCCGGGAAGCGGAGCCCAAGAGACCCAGTACTTC	CASSEPPGSGAQETQYF
.	.	TRBV27	TRBJ2-2	TGTGCCAGCAGCGTAGGGCGTACCGGGGAGCTGTTTTTT	CASSVGRTGELFF
.	.	TRBV6-4	TRBJ2-1	TGTGCCAGCAGCAAGGACTACACAAACAATGAGCAGTTCTTC	CASSKDYTNNEQFF
.	.	TRBV6-5	TRBJ1-1	TGTGCCAGCAGTTACTCGTACGGGGTTGAAGCTTTCTTT	CASSYSYGVEAFF
.	once	TRBV28	TRBJ2-7	TGTGCCAGCAGTTTATTGCCAACCTACGAGCAGTACTTC	CASSLLPTYEQYF
TRBD1	.	TRBV19	TRBJ2-7	TGTGCCAGTAGTTCCCAACAGGGGCCGCGGACCTACGAGCAGTACTTC	CASSSQQGPRTYEQYF
.	.	TRBV25-1	TRBJ2-2	TGTGCCAGCAGTTCTCGAGCAGGGTCGGAAGGCACCGGGGAGCTGTTTTTT	CASSSRAGSEGTGELFF
TRBD1	.	TRBV9	TRBJ1-1	TGTGCCAGCGGACGGACAGGGGGGACTGAAGCTTTCTTT	CASGRTGGTEAFF
.	.	TRBV28	TRBJ1-5	TGTGCCAGCAGTTTACCTCGGTCCATTCCCAATCAGCCCCAGCATTTT	CASSLPRSIPNQPQHF
.	.	TRBV27	TRBJ2-2	TGTGCCAGCAGTTTAGAGGACACAGGGAACACCGGGGAGCTGTTTTTT	CASSLEDTGNTGELFF
TRBD1	once	TRBV10-1	TRBJ1-1	TGCGCCAGCAGTGAGTCTACAGGGGGAGTGACTGAAGCTTTCTTT	CASSESTGGVTEAFF
.	.	TRBV6-1	TRBJ2-2	TGTGCCAGCAGTGAAGTACGGGAGCGCGTCGGGGAGCTGTTTTTT	CASSEVRERVGELFF
.	.	TRBV6-5	TRBJ1-1	TGTGCCAGCAGTTACTCGGGACCGGGCTACACTGAAGCTTTCTTT	CASSYSGPGYTEAFF
.	.	TRBV18	TRBJ1-2	TGTGCCAGCTCACCCGGCAGGGTGGATGGCTACACCTTC	CASSPGRVDGYTF
.	.	TRBV9	TRBJ2-1	TGTGCCAGCAGCGTTAGACAGACCGACTACAATGAGCAGTTCTTC	CASSVRQTDYNEQFF
.	.	TRBV9	TRBJ2-3	TGTGCCAGCAGCCCGGGGACATATTCCACAGATACGCAGTATTTT	CASSPGTYSTDTQYF
.	once	TRBV27	TRBJ2-7	TGTGCCAGCAGCCCATCCCGGGGAGGCCTAGATTACGAGCAGTACTTC	CASSPSRGGLDYEQYF
TRBD2	.	TRBV27	TRBJ2-5	TGTGCCAGCAGTCCCCTGGGACTAGAGGGAGAGACCCAGTACTTC	CASSPLGLEGETQYF